Listed below are T cell receptor beta chains from one sample, sequenced in a study of blood T cell repertoires in COVID-19. Assay: immunoSEQ multiplex PCR; the TCRdb copy retains only in-frame clones and omits some. The sample includes 220,000 or so clones, 82% of them seen just once. Sequenced sample: peripheral blood. The receptors come from a woman aged 80 or over with acute or convalescent COVID-19. CDR3s include the opening cysteine and the closing phenylalanine or tryptophan. The order of the fields is J gene, D gene, clone size, V gene, CDR3 DNA, CDR3 protein. D genes are given only for firm matches. Clone size is not always given. Where it is, it says once, few, many or a class for expanded clones.

J: TRBJ2-5
D: TRBD1
size: .
V: TRBV19
DNA: TGTGCCAGTAGTTCCCGGACAGGAGAGGTCCAAGAGACCCAGTACTTC
CDR3: CASSSRTGEVQETQYF

J: TRBJ1-4
D: TRBD1
size: .
V: TRBV7-3
DNA: TGTGCCAGCAGCTTAATTCCCCCAGGGACAGGCTCAGGAGAAAAACTGTTTTTT
CDR3: CASSLIPPGTGSGEKLFF

J: TRBJ2-5
D: TRBD2
size: .
V: TRBV7-6
DNA: TGTGCCAGCAGCCCGGGACTAGCGGGGGGTGGCCAAGAGACCCAGTACTTC
CDR3: CASSPGLAGGGQETQYF

J: TRBJ1-1
D: TRBD1
size: .
V: TRBV28
DNA: TGTGCCTCCGAGGACAGGGCCCCTAACACTGAAGCTTTCTTT
CDR3: CASEDRAPNTEAFF

J: TRBJ2-3
D: TRBD2
size: once
V: TRBV7-2
DNA: TGTGCCAGCAGCCCGACGACTAGCGGCACAGATACGCAGTATTTT
CDR3: CASSPTTSGTDTQYF

J: TRBJ2-1
D: TRBD2
size: .
V: TRBV7-6
DNA: TGTGCCAGCAGCTTAGGACTAGCGGGGGGTAACAATGAGCAGTTCTTC
CDR3: CASSLGLAGGNNEQFF

J: TRBJ1-4
D: .
size: once
V: TRBV7-9
DNA: TGTGCCAGCAGCTCGACAGGTGGCAATGAAAAACTGTTTTTT
CDR3: CASSSTGGNEKLFF

J: TRBJ1-1
D: .
size: .
V: TRBV5-1
DNA: TGCGCCAGCAGCCAAGGAGGTGGGAATGTGAACACTGAAGCTTTCTTT
CDR3: CASSQGGGNVNTEAFF

J: TRBJ1-1
D: .
size: .
V: TRBV5-1
DNA: TGCGCCAGCAGCTTGGACTATCTCCCTCTTCTTGGCACTGAAGCTTTCTTT
CDR3: CASSLDYLPLLGTEAFF

J: TRBJ2-6
D: TRBD1
size: .
V: TRBV5-6
DNA: TGTGCCAGCAGCTTTGGGACAGGGACGACCAACGTCCTGACTTTC
CDR3: CASSFGTGTTNVLTF

J: TRBJ1-4
D: TRBD1
size: .
V: TRBV12-3/TRBV12-4
DNA: TGTGCCAGCAGTTCCACAGGGGATGAAAAACTGTTTTTT
CDR3: CASSSTGDEKLFF

J: TRBJ2-1
D: .
size: .
V: TRBV2
DNA: TGTGCCATCTCAATCGATCCCCTAGCCCATGAGCAGTTCTTC
CDR3: CAISIDPLAHEQFF

J: TRBJ1-1
D: .
size: few
V: TRBV9
DNA: TGTGCCAGCAGCGTTCGGGGGGCCGCGAACACTGAAGCTTTCTTT
CDR3: CASSVRGAANTEAFF

J: TRBJ1-2
D: .
size: once
V: TRBV6-6
DNA: TGTGCCAGCAGTTACTCGAGGAGCGGCTACACCTTC
CDR3: CASSYSRSGYTF

J: TRBJ1-1
D: .
size: once
V: TRBV19
DNA: TGTGCCAGTAGTATCGATCCCACTAACACTGAAGCTTTCTTT
CDR3: CASSIDPTNTEAFF

J: TRBJ2-1
D: TRBD1
size: .
V: TRBV29-1
DNA: TGCAGCGTCCAACAGGGGTCTTACAATGAGCAGTTCTTC
CDR3: CSVQQGSYNEQFF

J: TRBJ2-7
D: .
size: .
V: TRBV7-3
DNA: TGTGCCAGCAGCTTAACGGGACACCACTACGAGCAGTACTTC
CDR3: CASSLTGHHYEQYF

J: TRBJ2-2
D: TRBD2
size: .
V: TRBV5-1
DNA: TGCGCCAGCAGCCACCTAGCGGGAGACTCCGGGGAGCTGTTTTTT
CDR3: CASSHLAGDSGELFF

J: TRBJ1-1
D: .
size: .
V: TRBV5-1
DNA: TGCGCCAGCCGACAGACAGCGAACACTGAAGCTTTCTTT
CDR3: CASRQTANTEAFF

J: TRBJ1-2
D: TRBD1
size: .
V: TRBV7-2
DNA: TGTGCCAGCAGCACCAGACAGGGGGGCTACACCTTC
CDR3: CASSTRQGGYTF

J: TRBJ1-2
D: TRBD1
size: once
V: TRBV5-6
DNA: TGTGCCAGCAGCTTGGTGGCCGGGACAGGGTTGGAAAACTATGGCTACACCTTC
CDR3: CASSLVAGTGLENYGYTF

J: TRBJ2-3
D: .
size: .
V: TRBV4-2
DNA: TGTGCCAGCAGCCAAGAACCCAGGTCCGATACGCAGTATTTT
CDR3: CASSQEPRSDTQYF

J: TRBJ2-5
D: TRBD1
size: .
V: TRBV30
DNA: TGTGCCTGGTCCAGGGGGCTCCAAGAGACCCAGTACTTC
CDR3: CAWSRGLQETQYF

J: TRBJ2-1
D: TRBD2
size: .
V: TRBV29-1
DNA: TGCAGCGTTGAGGGAATCGGCGGGGGGGCCTTGGGTGAGCAGTTCTTC
CDR3: CSVEGIGGGALGEQFF

J: TRBJ1-1
D: .
size: .
V: TRBV5-1
DNA: TGCGCCAGCAGCTGGGGCGGGGGCACTGAAGCTTTCTTT
CDR3: CASSWGGGTEAFF

J: TRBJ2-7
D: TRBD2
size: once
V: TRBV7-2
DNA: TGTGCCAGCAGCTTACGAGCGGGAGGAGCCTACGAGCAGTACTTC
CDR3: CASSLRAGGAYEQYF